The source of this T cell receptor (beta chain) is a study of cytotoxic CD8 clonotypes in ibrutinib-treated CLL. Broader study findings: Baseline clonality, above age-matched healthy donor levels, tracked circulating CD8+ T-cell counts.

The method was immunoSEQ multiplex PCR; TCRdb's version includes in-frame clones alone and lacks a portion of them. The sample contains some 17,000 clones, around 81% of which appear only once. With V trimmed by 3 bases and J by 5 bases, 2 bases remained unmatched. CDR3 length: 13 residues. Germline CDR1 is SQVTM and CDR2 is ANQGSEA. As to this clone: Antigen: not known.

Sequencing was performed on PBMCs, taken before ibrutinib treatment. This TCR came from a human donor with chronic lymphocytic leukemia. The chain joins TRBV29-1 to TRBJ2-1, with 9 nucleotides matching TRBD2. CDR3 sequence (DNA): TGCAGCGTTGATCAGCGGGGGGACAATGAGCAGTTCTTC. The encoded protein is CSVDQRGDNEQFF.